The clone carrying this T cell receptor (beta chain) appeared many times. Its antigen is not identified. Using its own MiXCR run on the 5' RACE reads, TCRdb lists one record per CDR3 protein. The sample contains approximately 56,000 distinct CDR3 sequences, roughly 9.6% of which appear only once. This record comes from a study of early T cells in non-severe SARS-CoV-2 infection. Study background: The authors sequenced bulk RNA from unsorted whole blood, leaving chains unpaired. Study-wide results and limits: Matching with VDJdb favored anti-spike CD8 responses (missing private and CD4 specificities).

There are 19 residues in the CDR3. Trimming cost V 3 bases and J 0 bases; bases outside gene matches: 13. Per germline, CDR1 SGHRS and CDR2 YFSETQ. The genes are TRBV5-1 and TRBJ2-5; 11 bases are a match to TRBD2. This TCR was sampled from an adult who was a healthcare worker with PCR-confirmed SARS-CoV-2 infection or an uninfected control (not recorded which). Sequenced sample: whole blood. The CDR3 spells CASSYFAGTSGGYQETQYF. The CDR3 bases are TGCGCCAGCAGCTATTTTGCCGGGACTAGCGGAGGGTACCAAGAGACCCAGTACTTC.